The source of this TCR beta chain is a study of T cells in Graves' hyperthyroidism and ophthalmopathy. Background on the study: Peripheral blood was drawn at first diagnosis, prior to all treatment.

Regions amplified from RNA transcripts were the TCR beta CDR3 regions. The HTBI primer set served for first-round RT-PCR of the TCR CDR3. TCRdb analysed the multiplex PCR reads with MiXCR anew, one entry per CDR3 protein. This table has about 250,000 distinct CDR3 sequences, almost 25% appearing once. This clonotype was detected many times. J was trimmed by 1 base and V by 5 bases; bases with no gene match: 13. CDR1 and CDR2 from the germline V gene are MGHRA and YSYEKL. The CDR3 sequence is 17 residues long. Sequenced sample: blood. This rearrangement joins TRBV4-1 to TRBJ2-7; 8 nucleotides align to TRBD2. The TCR originated in a woman aged 40 to 50 with Graves' ophthalmopathy. The CDR3 protein is CASSNTLLAVYSYEQYF. CDR3 in DNA: TGCGCCAGCAGCAACACTTTACTAGCGGTGTATTCCTACGAGCAGTACTTC.